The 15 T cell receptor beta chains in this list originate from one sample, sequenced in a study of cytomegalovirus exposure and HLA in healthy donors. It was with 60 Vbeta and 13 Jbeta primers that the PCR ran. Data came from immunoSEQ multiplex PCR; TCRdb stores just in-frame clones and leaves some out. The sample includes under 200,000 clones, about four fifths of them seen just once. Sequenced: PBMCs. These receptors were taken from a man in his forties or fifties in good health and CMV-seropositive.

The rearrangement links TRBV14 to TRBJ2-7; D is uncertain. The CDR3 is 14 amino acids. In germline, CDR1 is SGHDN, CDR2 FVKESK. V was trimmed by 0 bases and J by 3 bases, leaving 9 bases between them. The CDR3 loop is CASSQDLWSYEQYF. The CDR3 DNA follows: TGTGCCAGCAGCCAAGATTTGTGGAGCTACGAGCAGTACTTC.

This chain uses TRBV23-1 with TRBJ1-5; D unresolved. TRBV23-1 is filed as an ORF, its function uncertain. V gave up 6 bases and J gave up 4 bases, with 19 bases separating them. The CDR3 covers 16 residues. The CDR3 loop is CASRRQGGRSNQPQHF. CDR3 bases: TGCGCCAGCAGAAGACAAGGAGGAAGATCAAATCAGCCCCAGCATTTT.

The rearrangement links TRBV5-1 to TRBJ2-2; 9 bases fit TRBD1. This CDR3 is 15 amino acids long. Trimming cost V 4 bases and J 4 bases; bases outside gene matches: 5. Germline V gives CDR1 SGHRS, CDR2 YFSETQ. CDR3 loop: CASSAGTGFTGELFF. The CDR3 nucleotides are TGCGCCAGCAGCGCCGGGACAGGGTTCACCGGGGAGCTGTTTTTT.

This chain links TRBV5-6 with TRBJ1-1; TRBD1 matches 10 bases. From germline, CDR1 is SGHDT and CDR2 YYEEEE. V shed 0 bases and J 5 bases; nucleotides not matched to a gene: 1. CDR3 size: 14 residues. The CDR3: CASSLEDRGTEAFF. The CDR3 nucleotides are TGTGCCAGCAGCTTGGAGGACAGGGGGACTGAAGCTTTCTTT. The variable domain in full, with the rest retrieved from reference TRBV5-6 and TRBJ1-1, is DAGVTQSPTHLIKTRGQQVTLRCSPKSGHDTVSWYQQALGQGPQFIFQYYEEEERQRGNFPDRFSGHQFPNYSSELNVNALLLGDSALYLCASSLEDRGTEAFFGQGTRLTVV.

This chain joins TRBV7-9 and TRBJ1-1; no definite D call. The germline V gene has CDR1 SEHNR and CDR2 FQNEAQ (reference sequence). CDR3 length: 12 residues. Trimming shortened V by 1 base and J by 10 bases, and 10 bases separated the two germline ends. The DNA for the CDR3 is TGTGCCAGCAGCTTAGGCGAACTTATAGCTTTCTTT. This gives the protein CASSLGELIAFF.

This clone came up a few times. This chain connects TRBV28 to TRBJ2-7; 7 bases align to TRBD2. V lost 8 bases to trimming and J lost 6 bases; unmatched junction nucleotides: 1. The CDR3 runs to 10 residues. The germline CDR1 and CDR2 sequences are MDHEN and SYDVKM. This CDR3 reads CASGGGEQYF. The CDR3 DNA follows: TGTGCCAGCGGGGGGGGCGAGCAGTACTTC.

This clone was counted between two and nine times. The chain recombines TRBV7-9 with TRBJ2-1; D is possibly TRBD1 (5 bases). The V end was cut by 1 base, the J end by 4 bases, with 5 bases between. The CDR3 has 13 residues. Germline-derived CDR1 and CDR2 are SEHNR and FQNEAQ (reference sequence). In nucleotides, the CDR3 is TGTGCCAGCAGCTTAGGACAGTACAATGAGCAGTTCTTC. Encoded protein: CASSLGQYNEQFF.

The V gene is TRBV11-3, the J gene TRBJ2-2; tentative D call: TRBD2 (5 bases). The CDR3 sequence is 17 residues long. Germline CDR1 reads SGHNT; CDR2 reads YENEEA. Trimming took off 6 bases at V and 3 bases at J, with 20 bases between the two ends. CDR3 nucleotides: TGTGCCAGCAGATCAAACCCGGGAAAAAGCTACACCGGGGAGCTGTTTTTT. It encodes CASRSNPGKSYTGELFF. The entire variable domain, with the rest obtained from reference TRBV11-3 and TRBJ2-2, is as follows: EAGVVQSPRYKIIEKKQPVAFWCNPISGHNTLYWYLQNLGQGPELLIRYENEEAVDDSQLPKDRFSAERLKGVDSTLKIQPAELGDSAVYLCASRSNPGKSYTGELFFGEGSRLTVL.

The CDR3 bases are TGTGCCAGTAGAATCCCGTCCGGGGAGCTGTTTTTT. Protein product: CASRIPSGELFF. The J gene is TRBJ2-2, the V gene TRBV19, with D hard to call. V was pared by 6 bases and J by 6 bases, with 8 bases between. Germline CDR1 is LNHDA and CDR2 is SQIVND (reference sequence). This CDR3 spans 12 amino acids.

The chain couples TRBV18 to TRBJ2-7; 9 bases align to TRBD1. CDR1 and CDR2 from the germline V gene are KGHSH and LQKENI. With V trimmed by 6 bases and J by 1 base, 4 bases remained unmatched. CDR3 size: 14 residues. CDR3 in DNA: TGTGCCAGCTCGGGACAGGGTGGTTCCTACGAGCAGTACTTC. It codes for CASSGQGGSYEQYF. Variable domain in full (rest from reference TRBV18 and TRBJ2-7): NAGVMQNPRHLVRRRGQEARLRCSPMKGHSHVYWYRQLPEEGLKFMVYLQKENIIDESGMPKERFSAEFPKEGPSILRIQQVVRGDSAAYFCASSGQGGSYEQYFGPGTRLTVT.

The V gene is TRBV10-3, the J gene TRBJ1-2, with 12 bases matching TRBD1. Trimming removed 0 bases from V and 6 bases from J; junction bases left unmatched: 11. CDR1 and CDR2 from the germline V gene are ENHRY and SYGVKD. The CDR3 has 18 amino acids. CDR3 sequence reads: CAISESITGQGANHGYTF. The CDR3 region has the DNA TGTGCCATCAGTGAGTCAATTACGGGACAGGGGGCGAATCATGGCTACACCTTC.

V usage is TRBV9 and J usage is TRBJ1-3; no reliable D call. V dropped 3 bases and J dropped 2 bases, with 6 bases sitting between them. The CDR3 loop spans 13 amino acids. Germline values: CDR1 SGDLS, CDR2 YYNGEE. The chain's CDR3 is CASSAFTGNTIYF. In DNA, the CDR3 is TGTGCCAGCAGCGCCTTTACTGGAAACACCATATATTTT.

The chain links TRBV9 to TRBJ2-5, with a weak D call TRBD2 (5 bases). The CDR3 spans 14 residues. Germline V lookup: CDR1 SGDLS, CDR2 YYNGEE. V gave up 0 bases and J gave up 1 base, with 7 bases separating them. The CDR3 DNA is TGTGCCAGCAGCGTAGCGGGAAGCCAAGAGACCCAGTACTTC. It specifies CASSVAGSQETQYF.

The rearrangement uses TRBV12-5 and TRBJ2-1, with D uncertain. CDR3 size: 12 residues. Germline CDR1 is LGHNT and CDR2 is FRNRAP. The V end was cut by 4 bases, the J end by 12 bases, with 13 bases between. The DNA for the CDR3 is TGTGCTAGTGGTTCCGGGTTGGCCGCGCAGTTCTTC. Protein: CASGSGLAAQFF.

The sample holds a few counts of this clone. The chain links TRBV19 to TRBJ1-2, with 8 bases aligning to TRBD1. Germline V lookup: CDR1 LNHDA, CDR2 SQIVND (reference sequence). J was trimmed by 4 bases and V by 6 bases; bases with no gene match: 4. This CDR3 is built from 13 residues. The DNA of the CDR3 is TGTGCCAGTAGGATACAGGGGGGCTATGGCTACACCTTC. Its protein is CASRIQGGYGYTF.